This is a list of T cell receptor beta chains from one sample in a study of Ad26.COV2.S vaccination and SARS-CoV-2 variants. Sequencing used immunoSEQ multiplex PCR; TCRdb keeps in-frame clones, though not all of them. The sample holds a few hundred thousand clones; 80% to 90% are singletons and the top ten take 7.4%. The sample in question was peripheral blood, obtained in a trial of Ad26.COV2.S vaccine versus placebo. All receptors derive from a person between 18 and 59 years old who received the Ad26.COV2.S COVID-19 vaccine or a placebo. Both conserved end residues are part of each CDR3. A D gene is named only where the DNA matches it firmly. Only some rows state a clone size, as once, few, many or a class for expanded clones.

v_gene	d_gene	j_gene	abundance	CDR3aa	CDR3nt
TRBV5-6	-	TRBJ1-2	-	CASSLLGPITSGYTF	TGTGCCAGCAGCTTACTTGGGCCCATAACCTCGGGCTACACCTTC
TRBV28	-	TRBJ1-4	-	CASGGALGEKLFF	TGTGCCAGCGGCGGGGCGTTAGGGGAAAAACTGTTTTTT
TRBV29-1	-	TRBJ2-1	-	CSVAPYNEQFF	TGCAGCGTTGCCCCCTATAATGAGCAGTTCTTC
TRBV6-2/TRBV6-3	-	TRBJ1-5	-	CASSYAGGAQHF	TGTGCCAGCAGTTATGCGGGAGGCGCTCAGCATTTT
TRBV6-5	-	TRBJ1-5	once	CASSPYRGNQPQHF	TGTGCCAGCAGTCCGTACCGGGGGAATCAGCCCCAGCATTTT
TRBV3-1/TRBV3-2	TRBD2	TRBJ2-7	-	CASSQGVAGREQYF	TGTGCCAGCAGCCAAGGTGTAGCGGGACGCGAGCAGTACTTC
TRBV6-2/TRBV6-3	TRBD2	TRBJ2-2	-	CASSYYGLAGLNTGELFF	TGTGCCAGCAGTTACTATGGACTAGCGGGGCTAAACACCGGGGAGCTGTTTTTT
TRBV7-9	TRBD2	TRBJ2-2	-	CASSELVAGAGELFF	TGTGCCAGCAGCGAACTCGTAGCGGGAGCCGGGGAGCTGTTTTTT
TRBV6-8	-	TRBJ2-1	-	CASRQSRDTERSGEQFF	TGTGCCAGCAGACAATCCCGGGACACGGAAAGGAGCGGTGAGCAGTTCTTC
TRBV7-9	-	TRBJ1-2	-	CASSPETGRYGYTF	TGTGCCAGCAGCCCGGAAACAGGGAGGTATGGCTACACCTTC
TRBV6-6	TRBD2	TRBJ2-5	-	CASSYSYSSGRGTQYF	TGTGCCAGCAGTTACTCGTACTCTAGCGGGCGAGGGACCCAGTACTTC
TRBV18	-	TRBJ2-1	-	CASSQTSYNEQFF	TGTGCCAGCTCGCAAACATCCTACAATGAGCAGTTCTTC
TRBV5-4	-	TRBJ2-7	-	CASSSGGGRVYEQYF	TGTGCCAGCAGCTCCGGAGGGGGGCGTGTATACGAGCAGTACTTC
TRBV13	-	TRBJ2-6	-	CASSSYEGEREESGANVLTF	TGTGCCAGCAGCTCATATGAGGGGGAAAGGGAAGAGTCTGGGGCCAACGTCCTGACTTTC
TRBV18	-	TRBJ2-2	-	CASSPLTTSGTGELFF	TGTGCCAGCTCCCCCTTAACCACTTCTGGCACCGGGGAGCTGTTTTTT
TRBV7-2	-	TRBJ1-5	-	CASSFLAQSSNQPQHF	TGTGCCAGCAGCTTTTTAGCACAGTCAAGCAATCAGCCCCAGCATTTT
TRBV6-5	TRBD2	TRBJ2-1	-	CASSYTSSGGYNEQFF	TGTGCCAGCAGCTACACGTCTAGCGGGGGTTACAATGAGCAGTTCTTC
TRBV6-5	-	TRBJ1-6	-	CASRISLGDSPLHF	TGTGCCAGCAGGATCTCCCTCGGCGATTCACCCCTCCACTTT
TRBV10-3	TRBD2	TRBJ2-1	once	CAIQRGGGLTSGYYNEQFF	TGTGCCATCCAGAGGGGCGGGGGGTTGACTAGCGGATATTACAATGAGCAGTTCTTC
TRBV24-1	-	TRBJ2-7	few	CATSDGQYSYEQYF	TGTGCCACCAGTGATGGACAGTACTCCTACGAGCAGTACTTC
TRBV10-1	-	TRBJ2-5	once	CASSVQVGETQYF	TGCGCCAGCAGTGTCCAGGTTGGGGAGACCCAGTACTTC
TRBV15	-	TRBJ2-3	-	CATSRVGDFDPQYF	TGTGCCACCAGCAGAGTTGGAGATTTCGATCCGCAGTATTTT
TRBV21-1	-	TRBJ1-1	-	CASSVGQQNTEAFF	TGTGCCAGCAGCGTTGGACAGCAAAACACTGAAGCTTTCTTT
TRBV7-2	-	TRBJ1-4	few	CASSLGRVNEKLFF	TGTGCCAGCAGCTTAGGCAGGGTTAATGAAAAACTGTTTTTT
TRBV24-1	-	TRBJ1-2	-	CATSDPVYGYTF	TGTGCCACCAGTGATCCGGTCTATGGCTACACCTTC
TRBV5-5	-	TRBJ2-6	-	CASSFQEGPAGANVLTF	TGTGCCAGCAGCTTCCAAGAGGGTCCAGCTGGGGCCAACGTCCTGACTTTC
TRBV9	TRBD2	TRBJ2-3	few	CASSAGETSGSTDTQYF	TGTGCCAGCAGCGCAGGGGAGACTAGCGGGTCCACAGATACGCAGTATTTT
TRBV7-9	-	TRBJ2-1	-	CASSLAPGRARQFF	TGTGCCAGCAGCTTAGCCCCGGGGCGGGCTCGGCAGTTCTTC
TRBV15	TRBD2	TRBJ2-1	-	CATSREGLDGNEQFF	TGTGCCACCAGCAGAGAGGGACTAGACGGCAATGAGCAGTTCTTC
TRBV5-1	-	TRBJ2-1	-	CASSSSGALWFF	TGCGCCAGCAGCTCATCCGGGGCCTTATGGTTCTTC
TRBV6-5	TRBD2	TRBJ2-7	-	CASVGSLAASYEQYF	TGTGCCAGCGTAGGGTCCCTAGCGGCCTCCTACGAGCAGTACTTC
TRBV5-1	TRBD1	TRBJ2-5	-	CASSLGRDRGLGLLQETQYF	TGCGCCAGCAGCTTGGGTAGGGACAGGGGGCTGGGACTACTGCAAGAGACCCAGTACTTC
TRBV9	TRBD2	TRBJ2-3	-	CASSFSGLAGSTDTQYF	TGTGCCAGCAGCTTTTCTGGACTAGCGGGCAGCACAGATACGCAGTATTTT
TRBV7-9	-	TRBJ1-5	few	CASSLAEEINQPQHF	TGTGCCAGCAGCTTAGCTGAGGAGATCAATCAGCCCCAGCATTTT
TRBV14	-	TRBJ2-7	-	CASSQDAVDEQYF	TGTGCCAGCAGCCAAGATGCGGTAGACGAGCAGTACTTC
TRBV5-4	-	TRBJ2-2	-	CATTFATGELFF	TGTGCCACCACCTTTGCAACCGGGGAGCTGTTTTTT
TRBV7-9	-	TRBJ1-2	-	CASSRQGISGYTF	TGTGCCAGCAGCCGGCAGGGGATTAGTGGCTACACCTTC
TRBV30	TRBD1	TRBJ1-2	-	CAFATGISGYTF	TGTGCCTTTGCGACAGGGATTTCTGGCTACACCTTC
TRBV7-9	-	TRBJ2-7	few	CASSQAGVLYEQYF	TGTGCCAGCAGCCAGGCCGGGGTACTCTACGAGCAGTACTTC
TRBV27	-	TRBJ2-3	-	CASSYQHSTDTQYF	TGTGCCAGCAGTTATCAGCATAGCACAGATACGCAGTATTTT
TRBV12-3/TRBV12-4	-	TRBJ2-3	-	CASSPLGTDTQYF	TGTGCCAGCAGTCCCTTAGGTACAGATACGCAGTATTTT
TRBV2	TRBD2	TRBJ2-3	-	CASGGVRDTQYF	TGTGCCAGCGGGGGGGTACGAGATACGCAGTATTTT
TRBV19	-	TRBJ1-1	once	CASSIRNTEAFF	TGTGCCAGTAGTATCCGCAACACTGAAGCTTTCTTT
TRBV5-4	TRBD1	TRBJ2-1	-	CASSLMTGVYNEQFF	TGTGCCAGCAGCTTGATGACAGGGGTTTACAATGAGCAGTTCTTC
TRBV30	-	TRBJ2-1	few	CAWSVRLWRNEQFF	TGTGCCTGGAGTGTACGTTTGTGGCGGAATGAGCAGTTCTTC
TRBV6-5	-	TRBJ2-7	-	CASSRGGAPGHEQYF	TGTGCCAGCAGCCGAGGGGGAGCTCCGGGCCACGAGCAGTACTTC
TRBV7-2	-	TRBJ2-3	-	CASSLEMSTDTQYF	TGTGCCAGCAGCTTAGAGATGAGTACAGATACGCAGTATTTT
TRBV9	TRBD1	TRBJ1-4	-	CASSEPGQGARNEKLFF	TGTGCCAGCAGCGAACCGGGACAGGGGGCAAGAAATGAAAAACTGTTTTTT
TRBV10-3	-	TRBJ1-6	-	CAISVDFRGSPLHF	TGTGCCATCAGTGTGGATTTTCGGGGTTCACCCCTCCACTTT
TRBV18	-	TRBJ2-1	-	CASSPGTYNEQFF	TGTGCCAGCTCACCAGGCACCTACAATGAGCAGTTCTTC
TRBV9	-	TRBJ2-1	-	CASSRSGVTPNEQFF	TGTGCCAGCAGCCGGTCGGGAGTCACCCCGAATGAGCAGTTCTTC
TRBV19	-	TRBJ1-3	-	CASSIEGSPGNTIYF	TGTGCCAGTAGTATAGAGGGCTCTCCTGGAAACACCATATATTTT
TRBV7-9	-	TRBJ1-5	-	CASSLDSNQPQHF	TGTGCCAGCAGCTTGGACAGCAATCAGCCCCAGCATTTT
TRBV2	-	TRBJ1-2	-	CASSERLRSNYGYTF	TGTGCCAGCAGTGAAAGGCTCAGGAGCAACTATGGCTACACCTTC
TRBV30	-	TRBJ2-1	-	CAWSAGHEQFF	TGTGCCTGGAGTGCCGGCCATGAGCAGTTCTTC